The rows below give T cell receptor beta chains drawn from one sample of a study of blood T cell repertoires in COVID-19. TCRdb keeps only in-frame clones here, not all; method: immunoSEQ multiplex PCR. This sample has 110,000 to 150,000 clones; around 90% occur once, and the top ten carry under 6%. The sample comprised peripheral blood. These receptors were taken from a human donor in a cohort sampled during active COVID-19. The CDR3 runs from the conserved cysteine through the conserved F or W. Fields, in order: V gene, J gene, CDR3 protein.

TRBV11-2	TRBJ2-1	CASSLTSREQFF
TRBV11-2	TRBJ2-1	CASSLGDRSYEQFF
TRBV4-1	TRBJ1-2	CASSQYGQGQLNYGYTF
TRBV12-3/TRBV12-4	TRBJ2-3	CASSLAAGGTQYF
TRBV4-1	TRBJ2-7	CASSQDQSFNGGQYF
TRBV28	TRBJ1-2	CASSLGRVGQGGGYTF
TRBV4-1	TRBJ2-7	CASSQVGGPPTYEQYF
TRBV2	TRBJ2-3	CASSEEDRGTDTQYF
TRBV6-4	TRBJ2-2	CASSQTGSRGELFF
TRBV28	TRBJ1-2	CASSLTGTGNLRYGYTF
TRBV18	TRBJ2-1	CASSPYGAYNEQFF
TRBV19	TRBJ1-3	CASPEGAANSGNTIYF
TRBV9	TRBJ2-7	CASSPRDRGTYEQYF
TRBV2	TRBJ2-4	CASSEVRVQYF
TRBV30	TRBJ2-1	CAWSSMAQFF
TRBV6-5	TRBJ1-1	CATLGANTEAFF
TRBV28	TRBJ1-2	CASSSALPGGFYGYTF
TRBV28	TRBJ2-7	CASRGTGVHEQYF
TRBV28	TRBJ1-4	CASSLGQGINEKLFF
TRBV27	TRBJ2-1	CASSLQGLAGSQPAFF
TRBV28	TRBJ1-5	CASREGNQPQHF
TRBV4-2	TRBJ2-3	CASSNRASRGADTQYF
TRBV5-1	TRBJ2-1	CASSESGAYTNEQFF
TRBV19	TRBJ1-2	CASSIILRGTGGYTF
TRBV27	TRBJ1-4	CASSPGTGPEKLFF
TRBV7-9	TRBJ2-5	CASSFGSGGAGETQYF
TRBV9	TRBJ2-1	CASSGHFGQGAYNEQFF
TRBV27	TRBJ2-1	CASSFQSSALLNEQFF
TRBV10-1	TRBJ2-1	CASSTSGGHEQFF
TRBV5-1	TRBJ2-7	CASSLGAGVGRGGYEQYF
TRBV9	TRBJ1-2	CASSAGTAYGYTF
TRBV7-8	TRBJ1-2	CASSGTGGYGYTF
TRBV9	TRBJ2-1	CASSVSGGHVGHEQFF
TRBV28	TRBJ1-2	CASSLHQDYGYTF
TRBV20-1	TRBJ2-1	CSASHRGKIISYNEQFF
TRBV2	TRBJ2-7	CASSGTDSYEQYF
TRBV5-8	TRBJ1-5	CASSLRWAPSPDGNQPQHF
TRBV2	TRBJ2-7	CASSNRGQNEQYF
TRBV4-1	TRBJ2-5	CASSLWAGFDQETQYF
TRBV5-1	TRBJ2-7	CASSAGLAGELSPYEQYF
TRBV15	TRBJ1-1	CATSRDVGNTEAFF
TRBV4-1	TRBJ2-3	CASSPSLSGTRTDTQYF
TRBV3-1/TRBV3-2	TRBJ2-5	CASGQTSGSGKTQYF
TRBV7-3	TRBJ2-1	CASSPGLASYNEQFF
TRBV18	TRBJ2-2	CASSHRQTNTGELFF
TRBV6-1	TRBJ1-6	CASSALQGLLDNSPLHF
TRBV29-1	TRBJ1-1	CSAERGDTLEAFF
TRBV7-9	TRBJ2-5	CASSLDPDSQETQYF
TRBV4-1	TRBJ2-7	CASSPGTGVLRGYEQYF
TRBV25-1	TRBJ1-2	CASSPANYGYTF
TRBV4-1	TRBJ2-2	CASSRLAGEGELFF
TRBV10-3	TRBJ1-1	CANGEALYTEAFF
TRBV5-1	TRBJ1-1	CASSSQGGNTEAFF